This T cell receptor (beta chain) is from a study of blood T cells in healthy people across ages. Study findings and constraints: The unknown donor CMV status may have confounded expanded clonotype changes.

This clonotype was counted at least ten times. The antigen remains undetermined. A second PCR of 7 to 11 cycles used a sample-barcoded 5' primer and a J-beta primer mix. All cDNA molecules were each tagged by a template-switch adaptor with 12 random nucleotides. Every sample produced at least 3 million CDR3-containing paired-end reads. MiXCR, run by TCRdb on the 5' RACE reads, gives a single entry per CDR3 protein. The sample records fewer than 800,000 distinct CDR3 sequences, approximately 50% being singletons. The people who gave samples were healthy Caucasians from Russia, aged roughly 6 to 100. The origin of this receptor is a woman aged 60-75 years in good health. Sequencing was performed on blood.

In nucleotides, the CDR3 is TGTGCCAGCAGCTTAGGACCTAGCTCCTACGAGCAGTACTTC. This sequence encodes CASSLGPSSYEQYF. The rearrangement links TRBV7-3 to TRBJ2-7; D remains unclear. V was clipped by 2 bases and J by 0 bases, with 8 bases between them. The length of the CDR3 is 14 residues. Per the germline V gene, CDR1 is SGHTA and CDR2 is FQGTGA.